This T cell receptor beta chain was recovered during a study of blood T cells in healthy people across ages. Between the trimmed V and J ends, which lost 0 bases and 2 bases, there was a span of 17 bases. This CDR3 has 18 amino acids. Germline V CDR1 and CDR2: SGHTA, FQGNSA. The authors ran a second PCR of 7 to 11 cycles using a sample-barcoded 5' primer and a J-beta primer mix. TCRdb recomputed calls from the 5' RACE reads with MiXCR, one row per CDR3 protein. The sample carries under 2,000,000 distinct CDR3 sequences, 49% recorded once. Each donor was a healthy Caucasian individual from Russia, aged about 6 to 95.

Sequencing input: blood. The TCR was taken from a woman aged 40 to 50 in good health. The V gene is TRBV7-2, the J gene TRBJ1-5; TRBD1 might be the D (6 bases). The CDR3, as DNA: TGTGCCAGCAGCTTAGCTTTACAGGGTCCTTTCGGCAATCAGCCCCAGCATTTT. Residues: CASSLALQGPFGNQPQHF.